This paragraph reports one TCR beta chain. This sample was included in a study of blood T cell repertoires in COVID-19. Clones were sequenced by immunoSEQ multiplex PCR, and TCRdb holds only the in-frame ones, with some missing. The sample includes some 57,000 clones, around 90% seen only once; the top ten take about 12%. The origin of this receptor is a man aged 55 to 69 with active COVID-19. The sample comprised peripheral blood.

The CDR3 coding sequence is TGTGCCAGCAGCTTAGCGTTTGACCGGGACAGGGACGGCTACACCTTC. Protein product: CASSLAFDRDRDGYTF. This sequence joins TRBV7-9 and TRBJ1-2; 9 bases align to TRBD1. V trimming: 0 bases; J trimming: 8 bases; junction bases outside the gene matches: 10. This CDR3 is built from 16 residues. From germline, CDR1 is SEHNR and CDR2 FQNEAQ (reference sequence). Filled out from reference TRBV7-9 and TRBJ1-2, the complete variable domain reads DTGVSQNPRHKITKRGQNVTFRCDPISEHNRLYWYRQTLGQGPEFLTYFQNEAQLEKSRLLSDRFSAERPKGSFSTLEIQRTEQGDSAMYLCASSLAFDRDRDGYTFGSGTRLTVV.